A selection of T cell receptor beta chains follows, all from one sample in a study of cytomegalovirus exposure and HLA in healthy donors. TCRdb keeps only in-frame clones here, not all; method: immunoSEQ multiplex PCR. The sample has about 160,000 clones, around 83% seen once. Sequenced sample: PBMCs. The receptors shown here come from a male donor in good health and CMV-seropositive. Both conserved end residues are part of each CDR3. A D gene is named only where the DNA matches it firmly. Not all rows give a size; the values are once, few, many and, for expanded clones, a class.

J,V,D,size,CDR3,DNA
TRBJ1-1,TRBV5-6,NA,NA,CASSGQGSYTEAFF,TGTGCCAGCAGTGGTCAGGGTTCGTATACTGAAGCTTTCTTT
TRBJ1-1,TRBV11-2,NA,NA,CASSFAYRTEAFF,TGTGCCAGCAGCTTTGCATACAGGACTGAAGCTTTCTTT
TRBJ2-5,TRBV9,NA,NA,CASSVQGGETQYF,TGTGCCAGCAGCGTTCAGGGGGGAGAGACCCAGTACTTC
TRBJ2-7,TRBV7-7,NA,NA,CASSPGGSTNEQYF,TGTGCCAGCAGCCCTGGAGGCTCAACCAACGAGCAGTACTTC
TRBJ1-1,TRBV5-8,NA,NA,CASSLSGPHLNTEAFF,TGTGCCAGCAGCTTGTCGGGTCCCCACCTGAACACTGAAGCTTTCTTT
TRBJ1-1,TRBV7-2,NA,once,CASSPLHEAFF,TGTGCCAGCAGCCCACTCCATGAAGCTTTCTTT
TRBJ2-4,TRBV27,NA,NA,CASSFTTLAQAKNIQYF,TGTGCCAGCAGTTTCACGACACTGGCCCAAGCCAAAAACATTCAGTACTTC
TRBJ2-7,TRBV27,TRBD1,NA,CASSLKGRGLYEQYF,TGTGCCAGCAGTTTAAAGGGCAGGGGGCTTTACGAGCAGTACTTC
TRBJ2-1,TRBV5-4,TRBD1,few,CASSFRDRYNEQFF,TGTGCCAGCAGCTTCCGGGACAGATACAATGAGCAGTTCTTC
TRBJ1-5,TRBV6-5,TRBD1,few,CASSYSGQAAQPQHF,TGTGCCAGCAGTTACTCGGGACAGGCAGCTCAGCCCCAGCATTTT
TRBJ1-1,TRBV6-4,TRBD1,few,CASSDTDRGTEAFF,TGTGCCAGCAGTGACACCGACAGGGGCACTGAAGCTTTCTTT
TRBJ2-7,TRBV30,TRBD1,NA,CAWSVRDTDRDEQYF,TGTGCCTGGAGTGTACGGGACACCGACAGGGACGAGCAGTACTTC
TRBJ1-5,TRBV7-8,NA,NA,CASSIAMKDQPQHF,TGTGCCAGCAGTATCGCGATGAAAGATCAGCCCCAGCATTTT
TRBJ1-2,TRBV13,TRBD1,NA,CASLQGASSGYTF,TGTGCCAGTTTACAGGGGGCATCCAGTGGCTACACCTTC
TRBJ1-1,TRBV28,NA,NA,CASSYPGGSANTEAFF,TGTGCCAGCAGTTACCCGGGGGGTTCGGCGAACACTGAAGCTTTCTTT
TRBJ2-7,TRBV10-3,TRBD2,NA,CAISDPGTRSREQYF,TGTGCCATCAGTGATCCAGGGACTAGGTCCAGGGAGCAGTACTTC
TRBJ1-5,TRBV28,TRBD1,NA,CASSSYRRGSNQPQHF,TGTGCCAGCAGTTCATACCGCAGGGGGAGCAATCAGCCCCAGCATTTT
TRBJ1-3,TRBV19,NA,NA,CASSIDGGRGNTIYF,TGTGCCAGTAGTATAGATGGAGGGCGCGGAAACACCATATATTTT
TRBJ2-7,TRBV5-1,TRBD1,NA,CASSPGTGGLLTYEQYF,TGCGCCAGCAGCCCAGGGACAGGGGGGCTCCTAACCTACGAGCAGTACTTC
TRBJ2-3,TRBV10-3,NA,few,CAISESEQDYTDTQYF,TGTGCCATCAGTGAGTCGGAGCAGGACTATACAGATACGCAGTATTTT
TRBJ1-1,TRBV6-5,NA,NA,CASRTRPGYTEAFF,TGTGCCAGCAGAACCCGGCCAGGGTACACTGAAGCTTTCTTT
TRBJ2-5,TRBV4-3,TRBD2,NA,CASSRQGLAGQETQYF,TGCGCCAGCAGCCGGCAAGGACTAGCGGGCCAAGAGACCCAGTACTTC
TRBJ2-7,TRBV27,TRBD1,once,CASSQQGAYEQYF,TGTGCCAGCAGTCAACAGGGGGCCTACGAGCAGTACTTC
TRBJ1-2,TRBV5-4,NA,NA,CASSLGSMAGPNYGYTF,TGTGCCAGCAGCTTGGGTAGTATGGCAGGGCCTAACTATGGCTACACCTTC
TRBJ2-7,TRBV7-2,TRBD1,NA,CASSPGTGGHLSYEQYF,TGTGCCAGCAGCCCCGGGACAGGGGGCCACCTCTCCTACGAGCAGTACTTC
TRBJ2-7,TRBV2,TRBD2,few,CASGGRVGYEQYF,TGTGCCAGCGGTGGGAGGGTCGGCTACGAGCAGTACTTC
TRBJ2-1,TRBV4-3,TRBD1,NA,CASRHRDRGFYEQFF,TGCGCCAGCAGACACCGGGACAGGGGATTCTATGAGCAGTTCTTC
TRBJ1-5,TRBV5-6,TRBD1,once,CASSKRGRGGPQHF,TGTGCCAGCAGCAAAAGGGGGCGGGGGGGGCCCCAGCATTTT
TRBJ1-5,TRBV30,NA,NA,CAWSGGVSNQPQHF,TGTGCCTGGAGTGGGGGAGTGAGCAATCAGCCCCAGCATTTT
TRBJ2-5,TRBV7-9,TRBD2,once,CASSLALAGGHETQYF,TGTGCCAGCAGCTTAGCGCTAGCGGGAGGACATGAGACCCAGTACTTC
TRBJ1-2,TRBV30,TRBD1,NA,CAWRTLQGSYGYTF,TGTGCCTGGAGGACTTTACAGGGGAGCTATGGCTACACCTTC
TRBJ2-6,TRBV28,NA,NA,CASSFLEKGANVLTF,TGTGCCAGCAGTTTCCTCGAGAAGGGGGCCAACGTCCTGACTTTC
TRBJ1-1,TRBV19,NA,NA,CASIGQMNTEAFF,TGTGCCAGTATTGGACAGATGAACACTGAAGCTTTCTTT
TRBJ1-1,TRBV5-1,NA,NA,CASSSSGDTYTEAFF,TGCGCCAGCAGCTCCTCAGGGGATACGTACACTGAAGCTTTCTTT